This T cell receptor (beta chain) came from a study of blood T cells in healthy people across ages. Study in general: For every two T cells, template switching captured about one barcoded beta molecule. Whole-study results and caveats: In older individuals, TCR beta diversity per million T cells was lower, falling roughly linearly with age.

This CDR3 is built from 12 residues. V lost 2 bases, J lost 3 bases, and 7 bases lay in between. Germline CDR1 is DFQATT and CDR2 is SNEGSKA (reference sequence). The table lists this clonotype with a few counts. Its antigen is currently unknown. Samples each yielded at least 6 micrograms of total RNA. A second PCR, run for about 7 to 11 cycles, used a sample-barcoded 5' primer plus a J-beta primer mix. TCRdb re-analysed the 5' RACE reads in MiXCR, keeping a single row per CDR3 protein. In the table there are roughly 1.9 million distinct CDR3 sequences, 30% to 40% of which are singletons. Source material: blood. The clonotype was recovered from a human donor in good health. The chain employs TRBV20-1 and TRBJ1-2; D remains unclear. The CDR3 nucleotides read TGCAGTGCTAGACCCACGTACTATGGCTACACCTTC. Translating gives CSARPTYYGYTF.